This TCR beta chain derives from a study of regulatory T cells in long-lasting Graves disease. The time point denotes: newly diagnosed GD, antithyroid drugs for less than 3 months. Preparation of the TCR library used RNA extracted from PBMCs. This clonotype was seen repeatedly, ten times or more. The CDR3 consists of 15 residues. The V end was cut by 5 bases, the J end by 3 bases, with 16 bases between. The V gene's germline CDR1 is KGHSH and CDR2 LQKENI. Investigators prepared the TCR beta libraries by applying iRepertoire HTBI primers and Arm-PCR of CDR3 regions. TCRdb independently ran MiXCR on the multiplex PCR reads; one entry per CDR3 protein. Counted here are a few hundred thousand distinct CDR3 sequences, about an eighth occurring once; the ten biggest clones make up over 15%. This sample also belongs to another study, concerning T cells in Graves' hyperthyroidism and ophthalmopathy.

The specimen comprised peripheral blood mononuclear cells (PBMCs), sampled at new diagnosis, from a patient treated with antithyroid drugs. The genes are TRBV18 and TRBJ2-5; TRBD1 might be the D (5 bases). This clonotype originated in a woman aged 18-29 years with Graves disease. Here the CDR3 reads CASSVDSPPKETQYF. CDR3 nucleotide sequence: TGTGCCAGCTCAGTCGACAGTCCCCCTAAAGAGACCCAGTACTTC. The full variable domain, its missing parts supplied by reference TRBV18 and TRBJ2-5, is NAGVMQNPRHLVRRRGQEARLRCSPMKGHSHVYWYRQLPEEGLKFMVYLQKENIIDESGMPKERFSAEFPKEGPSILRIQQVVRGDSAAYFCASSVDSPPKETQYFGPGTRLLVL.